This entry features one TCR beta chain sequence. Its antigen is not known. The sample originates from a study of cytomegalovirus exposure and HLA in healthy donors. Study-wide results and caveats: HLA restriction was apparent for most CMV-associated TCR beta chains in a later analysis.

Trimming took 1 base from V and 3 from J, leaving 13 bases between them. Germline V CDR1 and CDR2: GTSNPN, SVGIG (reference sequence). This CDR3 has 15 residues. Amplification used 60 Vbeta primers and 13 Jbeta primers. Method: immunoSEQ multiplex PCR; TCRdb's copy keeps in-frame clones and lacks some. The table has about 170,000 clones, 73% seen once. The source is a woman between 18 and 29 years old in good health and CMV-seropositive. The chain recombines TRBV30 with TRBJ1-5; D ambiguous. Sequencing was carried out using PBMCs. For the CDR3, the DNA is TGTGCCTGGAGTGCCCCGGGAACCCCCAATCAGCCCCAGCATTTT. Translation gives CAWSAPGTPNQPQHF.